The 14 T cell receptor beta chains listed next were all sequenced from one sample in a study of CD8+ T cells in alopecia areata. Described treatment: oral pan-JAK inhibitor, 5-10 mg twice daily. The sequencing template was cDNA reverse transcribed from extracted RNA. Measured with immunoSEQ multiplex PCR; TCRdb has only the in-frame clones, and not every one. The data show roughly 190,000 clones, roughly 66% seen once. The sample in question was CD4+ T cells sorted from blood, obtained at week 24, from a patient treated with tofacitinib. These receptors were collected from a human donor with alopecia areata.

This clone showed up just a few times. This chain uses TRBV29-1 with TRBJ2-3, with D tentatively TRBD1 or TRBD2 (5 bases each). The CDR3 contains 17 residues. Deletions cut 0 bases from V and 0 bases from J, with 16 bases between. Germline V gene sequence: CDR1 SQVTM, CDR2 ANQGSEA. The CDR3 DNA is TGCAGCGTTGAAGATTGGGGGATCGGGGAGAGCACAGATACGCAGTATTTT. Translating gives CSVEDWGIGESTDTQYF.

This rearrangement joins TRBV29-1 to TRBJ1-1; D is uncertain. Germline values: CDR1 SQVTM, CDR2 ANQGSEA. The CDR3 consists of 12 residues. Trimming took off 4 bases at V and 2 bases at J, with 8 bases between the two ends. Here the CDR3 DNA reads TGCAGCGTTGCTTTTGGTAACACTGAAGCTTTCTTT. Residues: CSVAFGNTEAFF.

The rearrangement links TRBV5-1 to TRBJ2-5; the match to TRBD2 covers 9 bases. CDR1 SGHRS and CDR2 YFSETQ come from the germline V gene. This CDR3 spans 14 amino acids. Trimming took 5 bases from V and 3 from J; bases not matched to a gene: 5. The CDR3 bases are TGCGCCAGCAGACTTTCTAGCGGGGAAGAGACCCAGTACTTC. Translation gives CASRLSSGEETQYF.

This rearrangement joins TRBV6-6 to TRBJ1-6; D is unclear. Germline-derived CDR1 and CDR2 are MNHNY and SVGAGI (reference sequence). This CDR3 is built from 13 residues. Trimming shortened V by 4 bases and J by 7 bases, and 8 bases separated the two germline ends. The CDR3 reads CASSFPLNSPLHF. The CDR3 nucleotides read TGTGCCAGCAGTTTCCCCCTAAATTCACCCCTCCACTTT.

The chain employs TRBV7-2 and TRBJ2-2; possible D gene TRBD1, 5 bases. Trimming shortened V by 3 bases and J by 7 bases, and 15 bases separated the two germline ends. The CDR3 runs to 15 residues. Germline CDR1 is SGHTA and CDR2 is FQGNSA. The CDR3 region has the DNA TGTGCCAGCAGCTTGTGGGGCGCTGAGAACGGGGAGCTGTTTTTT. Protein product: CASSLWGAENGELFF. Filled out from reference TRBV7-2 and TRBJ2-2, the complete variable domain reads GAGVSQSPSNKVTEKGKDVELRCDPISGHTALYWYRQSLGQGLEFLIYFQGNSAPDKSGLPSDRFSAERTGGSVSTLTIQRTQQEDSAVYLCASSLWGAENGELFFGEGSRLTVL.

This clone was detected only a few times. The rearrangement links TRBV7-8 to TRBJ2-2; D gene ambiguous. The CDR3 contains 17 residues. Germline V gene lookup returns CDR1 SGHVS and CDR2 FQNEAQ. Between the trimmed V and J ends, which lost 10 bases and 2 bases, there was a span of 23 bases. The CDR3 DNA sequence: TGTGCCATACCGTTACCGTACAGTCAAGCCAACACCGGGGAGCTGTTTTTT. It translates to CAIPLPYSQANTGELFF.

This clone was observed many times. The chain links TRBV27 to TRBJ1-5; the D is unclear. Trimming removed 2 bases at V and 3 bases at J, with 8 bases between. CDR1 and CDR2 from the germline V gene are MNHEY and SMNVEV (reference sequence). The length of the CDR3 is 14 residues. The CDR3 nucleotides read TGTGCCAGCAGTTTAATGGGAAACAATCAGCCCCAGCATTTT. Translated, it gives CASSLMGNNQPQHF.

The V call is TRBV7-9, the J call TRBJ1-2; D uncertain. CDR3 length: 13 residues. Trimming cost V 3 bases and J 3 bases, with 8 bases left between them. Germline CDR1 is SEHNR and CDR2 is FQNEAQ (reference sequence). The CDR3 sequence is CASSLAADYGYTF. CDR3 sequence (DNA): TGTGCCAGCAGCTTGGCAGCCGACTATGGCTACACCTTC.

As to this clone: One end of the junction does not line up with germline, which may come from a read error. The V and J genes are TRBV12-5 and TRBJ1-2; D uncertain. CDR1 and CDR2 from the germline V gene are LGHNT and FRNRAP. CDR3 length: 15 amino acids. The CDR3 loop is CASGLVRSGNYGYTF. In nucleotides, the CDR3 is TGTGCTAGTGGCTTGGTTAGGAGTGGGAACTATGGCTACACCTTC.

Comments on this clone: The sample contains more than one DNA sequence encoding this CDR3. This chain uses TRBV29-1 with TRBJ2-4; D unresolved. This CDR3 comprises 13 residues. The ends were cut back, 3 bases at V and 1 base at J, with 7 bases in the middle. In germline, CDR1 is SQVTM, CDR2 ANQGSEA. CDR3 DNA: TGCAGCGTTGAGGGTAGGGCCAAAAACATTCAGTACTTC. Protein sequence: CSVEGRAKNIQYF. Supplemented by reference TRBV29-1 and TRBJ2-4, the full variable domain reads SAVISQKPSRDICQRGTSLTIQCQVDSQVTMMFWYRQQPGQSLTLIATANQGSEATYESGFVIDKFPISRPNLTFSTLTVSNMSPEDSSIYLCSVEGRAKNIQYFGAGTRLSVL.

This clone was counted only a few times. V gene TRBV27 combines with J gene TRBJ1-6, with 10 bases matching TRBD1. The CDR3 is 14 residues long. V was clipped by 6 bases and J by 13 bases; unmatched bases: 9. Germline lookup yields CDR1 MNHEY and CDR2 SMNVEV (reference sequence). CDR3: CASSPDRGQAPLHF. The CDR3 DNA follows: TGTGCCAGCAGCCCAGACAGGGGGCAGGCGCCCCTCCACTTT.

The chain employs TRBV28 and TRBJ1-6; D not certain. The CDR3 contains 13 residues. V was shortened by 2 bases and J by 7 bases, with 6 bases between the two germline ends. Per the germline V gene, CDR1 is MDHEN and CDR2 is SYDVKM. The CDR3 region has the DNA TGTGCCAGCAGTTTACCAGTAAATTCACCCCTCCACTTT. The encoded protein is CASSLPVNSPLHF.

This chain connects TRBV5-6 to TRBJ1-5; D not certain. V lost 0 bases to trimming and J lost 2 bases, with 9 bases between them. The CDR3 is 15 residues long. Germline assignment: CDR1 SGHDT and CDR2 YYEEEE. DNA of the CDR3: TGTGCCAGCAGCTTGGGGTCCAGAGGCAATCAGCCCCAGCATTTT. This encodes CASSLGSRGNQPQHF.

This clone was observed a single time. The chain is built from TRBV6-1 and TRBJ1-1; no clear D gene. CDR3 length: 13 residues. The germline gives CDR1 MNHNS, CDR2 SASEGT. Trimming removed 3 bases from V and 4 bases from J, with 9 bases in between. The CDR3 DNA follows: TGTGCCAGCAGTGAGCAGGAATTCACTGAAGCTTTCTTT. Amino acid sequence: CASSEQEFTEAFF.